This T cell receptor beta chain was sequenced during a study of blood T cell repertoires in COVID-19. Study-level background: PBMCs, B-cell-depleted T cells, or T cells were the source of the cDNA or gDNA that made up the material.

Source study methods: Counts of nucleated cells, estimated from reference gene primer amplification, were obtained. Data came from immunoSEQ multiplex PCR; TCRdb stores just in-frame clones and leaves some out. The D gene and trimming were derived from the DNA, and the V and J assignments and clone size from that table. Here the sample spans more than 95,000 clones, 88% being singletons. This sequence was found in a human donor in a cohort sampled during active COVID-19. Sample: peripheral blood.

CDR3 protein: CASMPGLASNEQFF. CDR3 in DNA: TGTGCCAGCATGCCGGGACTAGCGTCCAATGAGCAGTTCTTC. This chain uses TRBV18 with TRBJ2-1; 10 bases align to TRBD2. The CDR3 sequence is 14 residues long. V was pared by 8 bases and J by 6 bases, with 7 bases of the junction left unmatched. Germline CDR1 KGHSH, CDR2 LQKENI.